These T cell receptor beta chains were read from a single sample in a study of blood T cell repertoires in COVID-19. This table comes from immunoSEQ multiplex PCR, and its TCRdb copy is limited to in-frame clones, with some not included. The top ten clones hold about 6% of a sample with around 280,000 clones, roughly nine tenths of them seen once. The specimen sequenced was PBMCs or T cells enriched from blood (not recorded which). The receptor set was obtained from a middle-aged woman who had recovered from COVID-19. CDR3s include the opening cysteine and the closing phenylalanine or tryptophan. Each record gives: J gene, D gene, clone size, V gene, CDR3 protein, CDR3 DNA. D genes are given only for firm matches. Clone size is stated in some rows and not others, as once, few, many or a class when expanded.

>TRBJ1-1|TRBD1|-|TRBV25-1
CASSPRGTGITEAFF
TGTGCCAGCAGTCCGCGGGGGACAGGGATTACTGAAGCTTTCTTT
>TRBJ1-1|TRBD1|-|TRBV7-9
CASSLTGQGAVAFF
TGTGCCAGCAGCTTAACGGGACAGGGGGCGGTTGCTTTCTTT
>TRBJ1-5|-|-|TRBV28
CASSSPGEGTYSNQPQHF
TGTGCCAGCAGTTCCCCAGGGGAGGGAACATATAGCAATCAGCCCCAGCATTTT
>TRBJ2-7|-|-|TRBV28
CASSPPGTYEQYF
TGTGCCAGCAGCCCGCCAGGGACCTACGAGCAGTACTTC
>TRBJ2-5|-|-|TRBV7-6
CASSDEGERETQYF
TGTGCCAGCAGCGATGAGGGGGAGAGGGAGACCCAGTACTTC
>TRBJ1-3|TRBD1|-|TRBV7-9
CASSPRQGGNTIYF
TGTGCCAGCAGCCCCCGACAGGGGGGAAACACCATATATTTT
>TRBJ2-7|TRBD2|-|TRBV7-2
CASSLVAGAGEQYF
TGTGCCAGCAGCTTAGTGGCGGGAGCGGGCGAGCAGTACTTC
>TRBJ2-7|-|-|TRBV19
CASGEIADEQYF
TGTGCCAGCGGGGAGATAGCGGACGAGCAGTACTTC
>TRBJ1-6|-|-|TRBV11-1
CASSFRGSPLHF
TGTGCCAGCAGCTTTAGGGGTTCACCCCTCCACTTT
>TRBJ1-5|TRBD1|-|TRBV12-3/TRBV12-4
CASRGTGNQPQHF
TGTGCCAGCAGAGGGACAGGCAATCAGCCCCAGCATTTT
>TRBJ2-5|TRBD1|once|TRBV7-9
CASRQGVEETQYF
TGTGCCAGCCGACAGGGAGTGGAGGAGACCCAGTACTTC
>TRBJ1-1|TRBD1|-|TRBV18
CASSPGTVETEAFF
TGTGCCAGCTCACCCGGGACAGTAGAAACTGAAGCTTTCTTT
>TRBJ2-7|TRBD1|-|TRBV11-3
CASSFTGVNEQYF
TGTGCCAGCAGCTTTACAGGGGTTAACGAGCAGTACTTC
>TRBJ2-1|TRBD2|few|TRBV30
CAVRLAGGLNEQFF
TGTGCCGTCCGACTAGCGGGAGGGCTCAATGAGCAGTTCTTC
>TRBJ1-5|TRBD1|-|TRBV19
CASSMRWTGVVSNQPQHF
TGTGCCAGTAGTATGAGGTGGACAGGGGTTGTGAGCAATCAGCCCCAGCATTTT
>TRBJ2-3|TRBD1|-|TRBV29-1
CSVDPGTGTDTQYF
TGCAGCGTCGATCCCGGGACAGGCACAGATACGCAGTATTTT
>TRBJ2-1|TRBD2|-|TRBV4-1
CASSQEHHGLAGGVEQFF
TGCGCCAGCAGCCAAGAGCACCATGGGCTAGCGGGAGGTGTTGAGCAGTTCTTC
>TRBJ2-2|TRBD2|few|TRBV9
CASSTRTSASGELFF
TGTGCCAGCAGCACACGGACTAGCGCCTCCGGGGAGCTGTTTTTT
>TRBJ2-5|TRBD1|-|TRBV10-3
CAISSGGEETQYF
TGTGCCATCAGTTCAGGGGGCGAGGAGACCCAGTACTTC
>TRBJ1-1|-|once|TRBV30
CAWSRQSTEAFF
TGTGCCTGGAGTAGACAGTCCACTGAAGCTTTCTTT
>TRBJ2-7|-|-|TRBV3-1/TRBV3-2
CASSQTGSSSYEQYF
TGTGCCAGCAGCCAAACAGGTTCGAGCTCCTACGAGCAGTACTTC
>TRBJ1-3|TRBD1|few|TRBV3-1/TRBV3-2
CASTQGLAGNTIYF
TGTGCCAGCACACAGGGGCTGGCTGGAAACACCATATATTTT
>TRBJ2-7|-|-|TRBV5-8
CASSLVSWGGYEQYF
TGTGCCAGCAGCTTGGTCTCCTGGGGAGGCTACGAGCAGTACTTC
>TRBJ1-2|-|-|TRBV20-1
CSATGGYGYTF
TGCAGTGCTACGGGGGGGTATGGCTACACCTTC
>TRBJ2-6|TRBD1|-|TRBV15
CATSVHPGQGVSGANVLTF
TGTGCCACCAGCGTCCACCCGGGACAGGGGGTATCTGGGGCCAACGTCCTGACTTTC
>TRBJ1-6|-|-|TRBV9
CASSVDQIASNSPLHF
TGTGCCAGCAGCGTAGATCAGATAGCCTCCAATTCACCCCTCCACTTT
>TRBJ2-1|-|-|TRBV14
CASRWGANEQFF
TGTGCCAGCAGGTGGGGAGCAAATGAGCAGTTCTTC
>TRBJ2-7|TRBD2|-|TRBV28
CASSLGGTSYEQYF
TGTGCCAGCAGTTTGGGGGGGACTTCATACGAGCAGTACTTC
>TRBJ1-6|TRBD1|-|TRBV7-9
CASSLKTGVNSPLHF
TGTGCCAGCAGCTTAAAAACAGGGGTTAATTCACCCCTCCACTTT
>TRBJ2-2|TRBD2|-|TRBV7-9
CASSRGLAGGGTGELFF
TGTGCCAGCAGCCGAGGACTAGCGGGAGGCGGGACCGGGGAGCTGTTTTTT
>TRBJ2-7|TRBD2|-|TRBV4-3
CASSQARGGRQRGTYEQYF
TGCGCCAGCAGCCAAGCCCGGGGGGGTAGGCAGCGAGGAACCTACGAGCAGTACTTC
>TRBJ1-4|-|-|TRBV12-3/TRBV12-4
CASSFGNNEKLFF
TGTGCCAGCAGTTTCGGGAATAATGAAAAACTGTTTTTT